Below, 20 T cell receptor beta chains from the same sample are listed, as sequenced in a study of cytotoxic CD8 clonotypes in ibrutinib-treated CLL. The method was immunoSEQ multiplex PCR; TCRdb's version includes in-frame clones alone and lacks a portion of them. The table lists approximately 80,000 clones, about 86% of them singletons. The sequencing here drew on PBMCs, taken before ibrutinib treatment. These receptor sequences come from a human donor with chronic lymphocytic leukemia.

This clone occurred many times. The chain employs TRBV6-1 and TRBJ2-7, with D possibly being TRBD1 or TRBD2 (5 bases each). Germline CDR1 is MNHNS and CDR2 is SASEGT. The V end was cut by 10 bases, the J end by 4 bases, with 14 bases between. CDR3 length equals 12 residues. Here the CDR3 reads CATLEWGYEQYF. CDR3 DNA: TGTGCCACCTTAGAGTGGGGGTACGAGCAGTACTTC.

The V call is TRBV5-6, the J call TRBJ2-5; possibly TRBD2 for D (5 bases). Germline V gene sequence: CDR1 SGHDT, CDR2 YYEEEE. CDR3 size: 16 residues. V gave up 1 base and J gave up 1 base, with 14 bases separating them. The DNA of the CDR3 is TGTGCCAGCAGCTTGAGGCGGGCCCAGTTCCAAGAGACCCAGTACTTC. Translated, it gives CASSLRRAQFQETQYF. Variable domain in full (rest from reference TRBV5-6 and TRBJ2-5): DAGVTQSPTHLIKTRGQQVTLRCSPKSGHDTVSWYQQALGQGPQFIFQYYEEEERQRGNFPDRFSGHQFPNYSSELNVNALLLGDSALYLCASSLRRAQFQETQYFGPGTRLLVL.

The V and J genes are TRBV19 and TRBJ2-7, with D perhaps TRBD1 or TRBD2 (6 bases each). This CDR3 contains 15 residues. V lost 6 bases, J lost 3 bases, and 18 bases lay in between. Germline assignment: CDR1 LNHDA and CDR2 SQIVND (reference sequence). The CDR3 nucleotides read TGTGCCAGTAGCTCCCGGAGGGGGGCCTACTACGAGCAGTACTTC. It translates to CASSSRRGAYYEQYF.

This chain links TRBV29-1 with TRBJ1-1, with D uncertain. Germline V gene data show CDR1 as SQVTM and CDR2 as ANQGSEA. The CDR3 totals 14 residues. V was pared by 4 bases and J by 2 bases, with 14 bases between. The CDR3 sequence is CSVGVGSFNTEAFF. The CDR3 nucleotides are TGCAGCGTTGGGGTAGGGAGCTTCAACACTGAAGCTTTCTTT.

V is TRBV4-2 and J is TRBJ1-1, with D tentatively TRBD1 (6 bases). Germline CDR1 is LGHNA and CDR2 is YNFKEQ. V was cut by 0 bases and J by 5 bases, with 13 bases left in between. This CDR3 region has 15 residues. The CDR3 DNA reads as TGTGCCAGCAGCCAAGATATCAGGGGATGGACTGAAGCTTTCTTT. This translates into CASSQDIRGWTEAFF.

This chain joins TRBV27 and TRBJ2-5, with TRBD2 identical over 13 bases. The V segment lost 9 bases and the J segment 5 bases; nucleotides outside the gene matches: 9. The CDR3 extends over 15 amino acids. CDR1 MNHEY and CDR2 SMNVEV come from the germline V gene (reference sequence). The CDR3 nucleotides are TGTGCCAGTCGGACTAGCGGGAGAGGAGGGGAGACCCAGTACTTC. Translated: CASRTSGRGGETQYF.

The V and J genes are TRBV30 and TRBJ1-2, with a possible D match to TRBD1 (5 bases). Germline V CDR1 and CDR2: GTSNPN, SVGIG (reference sequence). This CDR3 contains 16 residues. Trimming cost V 2 bases and J 0 bases, with 16 bases left between them. CDR3 coding DNA: TGTGCCTGGAGTCCCCGAGAAGGGGAAGCTAACTATGGCTACACCTTC. Amino acid sequence: CAWSPREGEANYGYTF.

The V and J genes are TRBV23-1 and TRBJ2-7, with no clear D. TRBV23-1 has ORF status, its function being uncertain. V was pared by 7 bases and J by 3 bases, with 10 bases between. CDR3 length: 12 amino acids. CDR3 in amino acids: CASKKTGYEQYF. The CDR3, as DNA: TGCGCCAGCAAAAAGACCGGCTACGAGCAGTACTTC.

The genes are TRBV4-3 and TRBJ1-2; D is ambiguous. Trimming took off 5 bases at V and 5 bases at J, with 15 bases between the two ends. Germline lookup yields CDR1 LGHNA and CDR2 YSLEER. The CDR3 consists of 14 residues. The CDR3 sequence: CASSTKVPGYGYTF. As DNA, the CDR3 is TGCGCCAGCAGCACCAAGGTTCCGGGGTATGGCTACACCTTC.

The chain employs TRBV18 and TRBJ1-5; tentatively, D is TRBD1 (5 bases). From germline, CDR1 is KGHSH and CDR2 LQKENI. The length of the CDR3 is 16 residues. Trimming took 1 base from V and 0 from J, leaving 10 bases between them. The CDR3, as DNA: TGTGCCAGCTCACCACAGGGCAGGGCTAGCAATCAGCCCCAGCATTTT. This sequence encodes CASSPQGRASNQPQHF. Looking up the rest from reference TRBV18 and TRBJ1-5 gives the full variable domain: NAGVMQNPRHLVRRRGQEARLRCSPMKGHSHVYWYRQLPEEGLKFMVYLQKENIIDESGMPKERFSAEFPKEGPSILRIQQVVRGDSAAYFCASSPQGRASNQPQHFGDGTRLSIL.

Relative to its sample, this clone is medium-sized (0.01 to 0.1%). The rearrangement joins TRBV4-3 to TRBJ1-3; D may be TRBD1 (5 bases). Trimming removed 2 bases at V and 1 base at J, with 15 bases between. Germline CDR1 reads LGHNA; CDR2 reads YSLEER. The CDR3 length is 17 residues. CDR3 sequence reads: CASSQLWTTGSGNTIYF. The CDR3 nucleotides read TGCGCCAGCAGCCAACTCTGGACAACAGGATCTGGAAACACCATATATTTT.

This clone was picked up one time. The V call is TRBV2, the J call TRBJ2-1, with TRBD2 identical over 7 bases. Looked up from germline, CDR1 is SNHLY and CDR2 is FYNNEI. CDR3 length: 15 amino acids. The CDR3 sequence: CAVGAGALSYNEQFF. The CDR3 DNA reads TGTGCAGTTGGGGCGGGAGCCCTTTCATACAATGAGCAGTTCTTC. The variable domain in full, completed from reference TRBV2 and TRBJ2-1, reads EPEVTQTPSHQVTQMGQEVILRCVPISNHLYFYWYRQILGQKVEFLVSFYNNEISEKSEIFDDQFSVERPDGSNFTLKIRSTKLEDSAMYFCAVGAGALSYNEQFFGPGTRLTVL.

V gene TRBV29-1 combines with J gene TRBJ2-2; D is undetermined. V was cut by 5 bases and J by 0 bases, with 7 bases left in between. The CDR3 runs to 13 residues. The germline gives CDR1 SQVTM, CDR2 ANQGSEA. CDR3 sequence (DNA): TGCAGCGTTTGGGCCCCGAACACCGGGGAGCTGTTTTTT. Protein sequence: CSVWAPNTGELFF.

V is TRBV19 and J is TRBJ1-2; 8 bases align to TRBD1. The V gene's germline CDR1 is LNHDA and CDR2 SQIVND (reference sequence). The trim removed 4 bases at V and 8 bases at J, leaving 3 bases unmatched. The CDR3 contains 12 residues. The CDR3 sequence is CASSRTGIGYTF. The DNA for the CDR3 is TGTGCCAGTAGTAGGACAGGGATCGGCTACACCTTC. Using reference TRBV19 and TRBJ1-2 for the parts outside the CDR3, the full variable domain is DGGITQSPKYLFRKEGQNVTLSCEQNLNHDAMYWYRQDPGQGLRLIYYSQIVNDFQKGDIAEGYSVSREKKESFPLTVTSAQKNPTAFYLCASSRTGIGYTFGSGTRLTVV.

V and J are TRBV6-6 and TRBJ1-2; no clear D gene. The V and J ends lost 5 bases and 7 bases respectively, with 14 bases between them. Germline CDR1 reads MNHNY; CDR2 reads SVGAGI (reference sequence). This CDR3 comprises 13 residues. The CDR3 reads CASSHPGMTGYTF. The CDR3 coding sequence is TGTGCCAGCAGTCACCCCGGGATGACTGGCTACACCTTC.

The chain uses TRBV29-1 and TRBJ1-1; D remains ambiguous. The V and J ends lost 0 bases and 3 bases respectively, with 11 bases between them. Per germline, CDR1 SQVTM and CDR2 ANQGSEA. The CDR3 has 14 amino acids. CDR3 protein: CSVEEDDTYTEAFF. CDR3 nucleotides: TGCAGCGTTGAAGAAGACGACACTTACACTGAAGCTTTCTTT.

V usage is TRBV5-4 and J usage is TRBJ1-1; 7 nucleotides line up with TRBD1. The CDR3 consists of 15 residues. V lost 3 bases and J lost 3; bases outside the gene matches: 8. The V gene's germline CDR1 is SGHNT and CDR2 YYREEE (reference sequence). CDR3 residues: CASSWGTAEDTEAFF. The CDR3 DNA reads as TGTGCCAGCAGCTGGGGGACAGCGGAGGACACTGAAGCTTTCTTT.

The chain couples TRBV9 to TRBJ2-4, with D perhaps matching TRBD1 (6 bases). The CDR3 is 18 amino acids. Germline CDR1 is SGDLS and CDR2 is YYNGEE. Trimming left V 3 bases short and J 1 base short, with 20 bases between. CDR3 residues: CASSGGLGGEFAKNIQYF. CDR3 coding DNA: TGTGCCAGCAGCGGAGGGTTAGGGGGAGAGTTCGCCAAAAACATTCAGTACTTC. Full variable domain (missing parts from reference TRBV9 and TRBJ2-4): DSGVTQTPKHLITATGQRVTLRCSPRSGDLSVYWYQQSLDQGLQFLIQYYNGEERAKGNILERFSAQQFPDLHSELNLSSLELGDSALYFCASSGGLGGEFAKNIQYFGAGTRLSVL.

The chain employs TRBV20-1 and TRBJ2-3, with D possibly called TRBD1 or TRBD2 (5 bases each). There are 11 residues in the CDR3. V was cut by 4 bases and J by 4 bases, with 6 bases left in between. The V gene's germline CDR1 is DFQATT and CDR2 SNEGSKA (reference sequence). The CDR3 is CSAMGADTQYF. DNA for the CDR3: TGCAGTGCTATGGGGGCAGATACGCAGTATTTT.

CDR3 loop: CASSLGRGTNTGELFF. The CDR3 DNA follows: TGTGCCAGCAGCTTAGGGAGGGGAACGAACACCGGGGAGCTGTTTTTT. The chain links TRBV7-8 to TRBJ2-2; D may be TRBD2 (6 bases). From germline, CDR1 is SGHVS and CDR2 FQNEAQ. V was shortened by 1 base and J by 0 bases, with 9 bases between the two germline ends. The CDR3 loop spans 16 amino acids.